This T cell receptor beta chain derives from a study of blood T cell repertoires in COVID-19. Cohort 3 recovered donors had two negative PCRs, clearance, or symptom resolution. Profiled with immunoSEQ multiplex PCR; TCRdb holds only in-frame clones, not every one. Here the sample spans 350,000 to 400,000 clones, 70% to 90% being singletons. Germline V gene sequence: CDR1 MNHEY, CDR2 SMNVEV (reference sequence). V trimming: 8 bases; J trimming: 3 bases; junction bases outside the gene matches: 6. The CDR3 covers 13 residues. The rearrangement links TRBV27 to TRBJ1-1; 7 nucleotides align to TRBD1. The clonotype was recovered from a woman aged 18-35 years who had recovered from COVID-19. Input material: PBMCs or T cells enriched from blood (not recorded which). The CDR3 spells CASSDREDTEAFF. The CDR3 bases are TGTGCCAGCTCCGACAGGGAGGACACTGAAGCTTTCTTT.